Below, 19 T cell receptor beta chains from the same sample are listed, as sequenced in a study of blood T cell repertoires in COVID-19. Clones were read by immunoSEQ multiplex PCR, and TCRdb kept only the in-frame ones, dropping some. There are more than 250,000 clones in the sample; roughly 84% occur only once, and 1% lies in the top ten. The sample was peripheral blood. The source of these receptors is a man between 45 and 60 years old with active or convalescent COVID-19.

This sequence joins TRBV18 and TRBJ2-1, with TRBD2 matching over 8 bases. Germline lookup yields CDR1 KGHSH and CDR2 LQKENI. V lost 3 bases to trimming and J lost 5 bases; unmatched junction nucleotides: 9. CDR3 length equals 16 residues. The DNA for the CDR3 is TGTGCCAGCTCACCCCCGTCGAAGCGGGGGAACAATGAGCAGTTCTTC. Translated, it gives CASSPPSKRGNNEQFF. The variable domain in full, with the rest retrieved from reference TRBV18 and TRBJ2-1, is NAGVMQNPRHLVRRRGQEARLRCSPMKGHSHVYWYRQLPEEGLKFMVYLQKENIIDESGMPKERFSAEFPKEGPSILRIQQVVRGDSAAYFCASSPPSKRGNNEQFFGPGTRLTVL.

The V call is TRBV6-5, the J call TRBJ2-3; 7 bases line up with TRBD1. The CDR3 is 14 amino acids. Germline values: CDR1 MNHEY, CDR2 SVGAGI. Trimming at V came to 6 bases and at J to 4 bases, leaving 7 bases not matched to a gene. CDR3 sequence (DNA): TGTGCCAGCAGGCGACAGGGACCCCCAGATACGCAGTATTTT. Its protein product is CASRRQGPPDTQYF.

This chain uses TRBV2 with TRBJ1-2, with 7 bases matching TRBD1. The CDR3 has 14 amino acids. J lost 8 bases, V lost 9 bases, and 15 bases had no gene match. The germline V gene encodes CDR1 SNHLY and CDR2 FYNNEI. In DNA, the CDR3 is TGTGCCAGGGAAGCAACAGGGGTGATTGGCGGCTACACCTTC. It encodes CAREATGVIGGYTF.

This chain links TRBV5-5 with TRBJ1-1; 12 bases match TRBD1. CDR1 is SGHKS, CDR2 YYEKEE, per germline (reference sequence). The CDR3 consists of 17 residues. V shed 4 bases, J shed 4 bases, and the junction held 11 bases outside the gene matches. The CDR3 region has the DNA TGTGCCAGCAGCCGCGGGACAGGGGGCAGTGGGGGCACTGAAGCTTTCTTT. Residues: CASSRGTGGSGGTEAFF.

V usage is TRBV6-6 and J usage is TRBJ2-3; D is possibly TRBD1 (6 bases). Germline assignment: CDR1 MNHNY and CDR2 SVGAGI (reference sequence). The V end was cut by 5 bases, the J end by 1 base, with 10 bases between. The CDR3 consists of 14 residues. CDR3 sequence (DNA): TGTGCCAGCAGTCAAAGACAGGGCACAGATACGCAGTATTTT. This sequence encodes CASSQRQGTDTQYF.

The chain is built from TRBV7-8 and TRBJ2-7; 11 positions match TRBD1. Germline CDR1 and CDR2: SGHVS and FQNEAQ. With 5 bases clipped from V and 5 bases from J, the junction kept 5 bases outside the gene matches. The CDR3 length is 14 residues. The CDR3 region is CASSGTGGLDEQYF. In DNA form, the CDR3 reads TGTGCCAGCAGCGGGACAGGGGGTCTGGACGAGCAGTACTTC.

For the CDR3, the DNA is TGTGCCAGCAGCCAAGATCTAGCGGGAGAGACCCAGTACTTC. This sequence encodes CASSQDLAGETQYF. J is TRBJ2-5 and V is TRBV4-2; 8 bases fit TRBD2. The CDR3 is 14 amino acids. From germline, CDR1 is LGHNA and CDR2 YNFKEQ. The J segment lost 4 bases and the V segment lost 0 bases, leaving 1 base of the junction unmatched.

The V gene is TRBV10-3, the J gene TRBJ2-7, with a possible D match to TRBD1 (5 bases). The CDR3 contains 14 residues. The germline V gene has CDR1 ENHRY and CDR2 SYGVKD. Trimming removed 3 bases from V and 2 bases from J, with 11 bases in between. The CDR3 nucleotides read TGTGCCATCAGTGAAGGGGAAGGGCCCTACGAGCAGTACTTC. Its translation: CAISEGEGPYEQYF.

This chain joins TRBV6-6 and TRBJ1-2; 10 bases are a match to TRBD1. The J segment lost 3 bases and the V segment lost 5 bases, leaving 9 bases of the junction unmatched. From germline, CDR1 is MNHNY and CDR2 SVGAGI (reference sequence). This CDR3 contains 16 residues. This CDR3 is CASSAWTGGRDYGYTF. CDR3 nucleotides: TGTGCCAGCAGTGCTTGGACAGGGGGGCGGGACTATGGCTACACCTTC.

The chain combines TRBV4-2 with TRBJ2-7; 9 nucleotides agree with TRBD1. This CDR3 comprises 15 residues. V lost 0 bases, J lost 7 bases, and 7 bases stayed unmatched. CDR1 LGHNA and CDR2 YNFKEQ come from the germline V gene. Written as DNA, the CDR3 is TGTGCCAGCAGCCAAGAGGTGGGACAGGGACTTGAGCAGTACTTC. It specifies CASSQEVGQGLEQYF.

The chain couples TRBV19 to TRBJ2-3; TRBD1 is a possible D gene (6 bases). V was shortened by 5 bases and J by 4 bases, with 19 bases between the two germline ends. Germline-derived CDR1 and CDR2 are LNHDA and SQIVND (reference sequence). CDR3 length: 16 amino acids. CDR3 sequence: CASSFLTGSRADTQYF. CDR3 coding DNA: TGTGCCAGTAGTTTCCTGACAGGCAGTCGGGCAGATACGCAGTATTTT.

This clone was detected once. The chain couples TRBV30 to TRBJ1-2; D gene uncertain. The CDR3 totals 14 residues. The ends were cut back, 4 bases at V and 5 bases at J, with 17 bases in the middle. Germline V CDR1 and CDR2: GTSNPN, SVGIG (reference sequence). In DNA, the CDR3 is TGTGCCTGGACCTCCCACAGCGGCAGTTATGGCTACACCTTC. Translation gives CAWTSHSGSYGYTF.

The CDR3 is CASSLGLADSFYNEQFF. DNA of the CDR3: TGTGCCAGCAGTTTGGGACTAGCGGATTCTTTCTACAATGAGCAGTTCTTC. The chain employs TRBV6-2 or TRBV6-3 and TRBJ2-1; 11 bases match TRBD2. The CDR3 spans 17 residues. V lost 4 bases, J lost 3 bases, and 8 bases stayed unmatched. Per the germline V gene, CDR1 is MNHEY and CDR2 is SVGEGT.

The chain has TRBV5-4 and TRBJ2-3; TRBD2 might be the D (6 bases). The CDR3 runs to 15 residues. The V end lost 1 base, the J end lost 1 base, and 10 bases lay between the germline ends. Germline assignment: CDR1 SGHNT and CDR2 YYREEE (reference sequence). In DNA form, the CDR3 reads TGTGCCAGCAGCTTGTGGGCTAGCGGCACAGATACGCAGTATTTT. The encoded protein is CASSLWASGTDTQYF.

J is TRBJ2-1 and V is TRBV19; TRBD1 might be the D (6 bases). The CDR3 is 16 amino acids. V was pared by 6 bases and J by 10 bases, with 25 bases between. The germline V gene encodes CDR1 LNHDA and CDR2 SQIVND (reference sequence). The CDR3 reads CASRPQGRPSAAEQFF. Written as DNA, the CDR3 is TGTGCCAGTAGGCCACAGGGAAGACCCTCGGCCGCGGAGCAGTTCTTC.

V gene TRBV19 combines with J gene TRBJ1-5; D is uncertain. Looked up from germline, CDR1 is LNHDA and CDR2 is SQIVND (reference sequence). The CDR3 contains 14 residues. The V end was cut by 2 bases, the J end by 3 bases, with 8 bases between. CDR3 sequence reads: CASSITGNNQPQHF. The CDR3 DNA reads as TGTGCCAGTAGTATAACGGGAAACAATCAGCCCCAGCATTTT. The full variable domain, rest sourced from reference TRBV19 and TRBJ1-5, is DGGITQSPKYLFRKEGQNVTLSCEQNLNHDAMYWYRQDPGQGLRLIYYSQIVNDFQKGDIAEGYSVSREKKESFPLTVTSAQKNPTAFYLCASSITGNNQPQHFGDGTRLSIL.

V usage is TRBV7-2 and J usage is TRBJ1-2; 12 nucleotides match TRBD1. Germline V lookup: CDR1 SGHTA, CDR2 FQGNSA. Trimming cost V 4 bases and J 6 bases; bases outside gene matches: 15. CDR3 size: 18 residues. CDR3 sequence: CASSSYYFTGQGANGYTF. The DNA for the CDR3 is TGTGCCAGCAGCTCATACTATTTTACGGGACAGGGGGCCAATGGCTACACCTTC. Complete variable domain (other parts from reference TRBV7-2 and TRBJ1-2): GAGVSQSPSNKVTEKGKDVELRCDPISGHTALYWYRQSLGQGLEFLIYFQGNSAPDKSGLPSDRFSAERTGGSVSTLTIQRTQQEDSAVYLCASSSYYFTGQGANGYTFGSGTRLTVV.

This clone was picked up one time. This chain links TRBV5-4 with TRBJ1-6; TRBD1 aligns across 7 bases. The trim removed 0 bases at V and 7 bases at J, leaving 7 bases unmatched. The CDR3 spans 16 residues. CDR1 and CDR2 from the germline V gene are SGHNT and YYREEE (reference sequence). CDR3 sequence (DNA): TGTGCCAGCAGCTTGGCTTCTGGGACAGCAAATTCACCCCTCCACTTT. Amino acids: CASSLASGTANSPLHF.

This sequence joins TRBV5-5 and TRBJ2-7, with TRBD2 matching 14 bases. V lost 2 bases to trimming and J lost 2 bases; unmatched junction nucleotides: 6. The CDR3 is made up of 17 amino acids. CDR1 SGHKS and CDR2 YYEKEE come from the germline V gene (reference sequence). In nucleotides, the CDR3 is TGTGCCAGCAGCTTTCGACTAGCGGGAGGGAAAGCCTACGAGCAGTACTTC. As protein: CASSFRLAGGKAYEQYF.